This TCR beta chain was obtained from a study of technical replicates of blood from several donors. V gave up 6 bases and J gave up 6 bases; unmatched junction bases: 9. CDR1 MNHEY and CDR2 SVGAGI come from the germline V gene. The CDR3 sequence is 14 residues long. The protocol was immunoSEQ multiplex PCR, while the TCRdb copy is restricted to in-frame clones and leaves out a portion. The table lists over 50,000 clones, more than 75% of them singletons. The sequenced material came from PBMCs. The chain has TRBV6-5 and TRBJ2-7; 9 bases are a match to TRBD1. The clonotype originates from a human donor in good health. Some clones in this sample may be carry-over from other donors' samples. The CDR3 bases are TGTGCCAGCAGGTTAGGGGACAGGGTCGGCGAGCAGTACTTC. Its translation is CASRLGDRVGEQYF.